This T cell receptor (beta chain) originates from a study of T cells in Graves' hyperthyroidism and ophthalmopathy. This clonotype has at least ten counts. Its antigen is unknown. Between the trimmed V and J ends, which lost 3 bases and 4 bases, there was a span of 15 bases. This CDR3 spans 16 amino acids. CDR1 is SNHLY and CDR2 is FYNNEI in the germline V gene. Study observations and caveats: A model built on 13 V-J features separated ophthalmopathy from stable hyperthyroidism.

With duration under 3 months, ophthalmopathy was active: Clinical Activity Score at least 3, NOSPECS at least 4. The TCR beta CDR3 regions underwent amplification using RNA transcripts as the source. A set of HTBI primers served as the primers for a first-round RT-PCR of the TCR CDR3. TCRdb ran MiXCR on the multiplex PCR reads and lists one entry per CDR3 protein. The sample holds some 570,000 distinct CDR3 sequences, 12% to 15% seen once. The sequence was collected from a woman younger than 35 with Graves' ophthalmopathy. This chain joins TRBV2 and TRBJ2-2; a possible D gene is TRBD2 (6 bases). Sequencing input: blood. The CDR3 DNA follows: TGTGCCAGCAGTGATCCCGTCCGGGAGAGCACCGGGGAGCTGTTTTTT. Its protein product is CASSDPVRESTGELFF.